This TCR beta chain emerged from a study of blood T cell repertoires in COVID-19 (dated by TCRdb to about 2020). In the study overall: Samples from collaborators originated in the United States, Italy and Spain and spanned both the acute and convalescent phases of COVID-19. The prospective study material was composed of cDNA or gDNA derived from T cells, B-cell-depleted T cells, or PBMCs. Deeply sampled blood TCRbeta repertoires from subjects exposed to, actively infected with, or recovered from COVID-19 were included in the dataset. A freely available public database, intended as a resource for researchers studying the immune response to SARS-CoV-2, is where the repertoires were released. The samples were drawn from the first 160 participants of the ongoing ImmuneRACE study and from 1,254 subjects provided by 6 global collaborators. The sample metadata nearly always contained a de-identified subject ID, COVID-19 status, age in years and sex. Where HLA class I and class II types were available, the types were taken from metadata supplied by the sample provider, not from assay-based typing.

General study outcomes and caveats: The quantity of clinical and demographic metadata differed by source and by participant and was supplied without curation.

At one collaborating source in Seattle, patients were enrolled during active infection and were followed longitudinally through the course of disease. Whole blood was collected in K2EDTA tubes by collaborating institutions according to the institutions' own protocols. For TCRbeta analysis, collaborators shipped samples as frozen whole blood, isolated PBMCs, or DNA extracted from either of those sample types. The immunoSEQ Assay, a bias-controlled multiplex PCR, was used to amplify TCRbeta CDR3 regions from genomic DNA. The published analysis was carried out like this. The number of nucleated cells in each sample was estimated by amplification of reference gene primers within the assay. To quantify the absolute abundance of each unique TCRbeta CDR3 rearrangement, sequence reads were collapsed and filtered. Productive Simpson clonality was computed per sample as the square root of Simpson's diversity index over productive rearrangements. In TCRdb, the immuneACCESS table is reduced to in-frame sequences with V and J assigned. These tables do not hold every clone; where another copy was compared, an unresolved V gene accounts for under half, and the others remain unexplained. V, J and clone size derive from that table, while D and trimming were established from the DNA sequence. The sample table lists roughly 230,000 clones, over 90% of them with a count of one. The top ten clones comprise roughly 0.89% of the sample.

Counted from cysteine to phenylalanine, this CDR3 has 17 amino acids. The only DNA kept is the CDR3, 51 bases in frame from the first base. Clipping removes 5 bases from V and 1 base from J, with 5 as the unmatched junction base count. The germline V gene yields WSHSY for CDR1 and SAAADI for CDR2. About this clone: No cognate antigen has been identified for it. Base qualities are not recorded, but no much larger clone differs from it by a single base.

This clonotype was sampled from a man aged 25 to 40 with COVID-19, enrolled during active disease. Sequenced input: peripheral blood. The rearranged segments are TRBV10-2 and TRBJ2-6; the central 10 bases match TRBD2. The sequenced DNA is TGCGCCAGCAGTAGTCTAGCGGGGGTATCTGGGGCCAACGTCCTGACTTTC. The resulting protein is CASSSLAGVSGANVLTF.